This TCR beta chain was recovered during a study of blood T cell repertoires in COVID-19. At the level of the study: The United States, Italy and Spain provided the acute and convalescent COVID-19 samples. The analysed material was cDNA or gDNA that came from T cells, B-cell-depleted T cells, or PBMCs.

Clones were read by immunoSEQ multiplex PCR, and TCRdb kept only the in-frame ones, dropping some. The sample holds some 140,000 clones, approximately 80% seen once. The sequencing input was peripheral blood. This receptor was taken from a woman aged 55-75 years with acute or convalescent COVID-19.

The CDR3 reads CASSLGHTNTGELFF. Written as DNA, the CDR3 is TGTGCCAGCAGCTTAGGACATACGAACACCGGGGAGCTGTTTTTT. The chain joins TRBV11-3 to TRBJ2-2; unclear D gene. Germline CDR1 SGHNT, CDR2 YENEEA. CDR3 length: 15 residues. Trimming took off 1 base at V and 0 bases at J, with 6 bases between the two ends.